The clone carrying this T cell receptor (beta chain) showed up many times. Its antigen is currently unknown. The data originate from a study of spatial heterogeneity in lung cancer. Study-level information: The library had UMIs, and each TCR and UMI pair averaged more than ten raw reads.

With 0 bases removed from V and 0 bases from J, the gap between germline ends came to 7 bases. Per the germline V gene, CDR1 is SGHRS and CDR2 is YFSETQ. This CDR3 has 16 residues. Findings of the study overall: In tumors, expanded intratumoral alpha and beta TCR counts tracked mutation counts.

TCRdb processed the 5' RACE reads anew with MiXCR; each CDR3 protein has one entry. The sample has roughly 18,000 distinct CDR3 sequences; 5.7% are singletons. As for time point: sample taken at primary tumor resection. Tumor, nontumor lung or frozen PBMC supplied whole RNA, sequenced without sorting. The sample was lung tumor tissue, taken at surgery. The V call is TRBV5-1, the J call TRBJ2-6; D not resolved. The sequence came from a female donor with early-stage non-small cell lung cancer. The CDR3 bases are TGCGCCAGCAGCTTGGCGGACGGCTCTGGGGCCAACGTCCTGACTTTC. It specifies CASSLADGSGANVLTF.